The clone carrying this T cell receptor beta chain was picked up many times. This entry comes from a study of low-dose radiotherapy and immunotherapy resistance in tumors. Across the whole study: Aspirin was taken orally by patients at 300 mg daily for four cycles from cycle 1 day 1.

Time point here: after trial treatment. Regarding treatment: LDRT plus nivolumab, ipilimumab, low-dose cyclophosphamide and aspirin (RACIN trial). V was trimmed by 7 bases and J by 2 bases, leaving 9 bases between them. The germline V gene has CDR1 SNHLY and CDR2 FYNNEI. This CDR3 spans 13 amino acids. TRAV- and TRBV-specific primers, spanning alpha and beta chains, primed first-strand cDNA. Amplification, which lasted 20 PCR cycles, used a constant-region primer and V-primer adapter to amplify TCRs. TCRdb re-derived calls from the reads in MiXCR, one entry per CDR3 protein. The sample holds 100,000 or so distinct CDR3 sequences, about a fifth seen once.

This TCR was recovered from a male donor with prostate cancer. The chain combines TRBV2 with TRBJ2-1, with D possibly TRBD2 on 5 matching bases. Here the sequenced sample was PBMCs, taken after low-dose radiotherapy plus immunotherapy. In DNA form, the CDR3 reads TGTGCCAGCACGGAGGCCCCCTACAATGAGCAGTTCTTC. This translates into CASTEAPYNEQFF.